The subject of this entry is one T cell receptor beta chain. The data originate from a study of cytotoxic CD8 clonotypes in ibrutinib-treated CLL. The V end lost 8 bases, the J end lost 8 bases, and 18 bases lay between the germline ends. Germline V gives CDR1 SNHLY, CDR2 FYNNEI. The CDR3 length is 13 residues. TCRdb's table, derived via immunoSEQ multiplex PCR, lists solely in-frame clones and lacks some. This table has some 140,000 clones, about 79% appearing once. V is TRBV2 and J is TRBJ1-1; no firm D call. The source is a human donor with chronic lymphocytic leukemia. The sequenced sample was PBMCs, obtained after 12 months of ibrutinib treatment. The CDR3 region has the DNA TGTGCCAGCTGGGTAGGAGGAGGTGGAGAAGCTTTCTTT. It is translated as CASWVGGGGEAFF. Full variable domain (outside the CDR3, taken from reference TRBV2 and TRBJ1-1): EPEVTQTPSHQVTQMGQEVILRCVPISNHLYFYWYRQILGQKVEFLVSFYNNEISEKSEIFDDQFSVERPDGSNFTLKIRSTKLEDSAMYFCASWVGGGGEAFFGQGTRLTVV.